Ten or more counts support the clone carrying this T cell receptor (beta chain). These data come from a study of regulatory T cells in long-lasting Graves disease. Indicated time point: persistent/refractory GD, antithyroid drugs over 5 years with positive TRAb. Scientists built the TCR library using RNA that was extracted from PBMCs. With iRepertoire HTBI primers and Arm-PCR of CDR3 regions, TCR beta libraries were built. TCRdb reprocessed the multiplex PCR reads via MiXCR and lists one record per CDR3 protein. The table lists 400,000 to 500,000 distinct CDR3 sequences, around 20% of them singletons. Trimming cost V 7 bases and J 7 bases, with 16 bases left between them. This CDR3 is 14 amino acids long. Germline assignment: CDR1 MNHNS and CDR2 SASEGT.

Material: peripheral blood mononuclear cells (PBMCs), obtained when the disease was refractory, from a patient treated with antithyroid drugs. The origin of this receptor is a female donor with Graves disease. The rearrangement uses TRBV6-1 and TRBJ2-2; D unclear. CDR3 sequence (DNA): TGTGCCAGCATTCCCAAGGGTCCGGGCGGGGAGCTGTTTTTT. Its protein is CASIPKGPGGELFF.